The rows below give T cell receptor beta chains drawn from one sample of a study of beta chain features in type 1 diabetes. Measured with immunoSEQ multiplex PCR; TCRdb has only the in-frame clones, and not every one. The table records around 26,000 clones, approximately 70% of them present only once. The sequenced sample was stem cell memory CD4+ T cells from blood. The receptor set was obtained from a woman in her 40s with type 1 diabetes. The CDR3 runs from the conserved cysteine through the conserved F or W. The order of the fields is CDR3 DNA, CDR3 protein, J gene, clone size, V gene, CDR3 length, D gene. A D gene is named only where the DNA matches it firmly. Where a row states a size, it is once, few, many or the class of an expanded clone; other rows omit it.

cdr3_nt: TGTGCCAGCAGTACTGGGACAGGGGTCGGCGAGCAGTACTTC; cdr3_aa: CASSTGTGVGEQYF; j_call: TRBJ2-7; clone_size: once; v_call: TRBV27; cdr3_length: 14; d_call: TRBD1
cdr3_nt: TGTGCCAGCAGTGAGGGCCGGGACAATCAGCCCCAGCATTTT; cdr3_aa: CASSEGRDNQPQHF; j_call: TRBJ1-5; clone_size: NA; v_call: TRBV2; cdr3_length: 14; d_call: NA
cdr3_nt: TGTGCCAGCAGGAGCCCCGGGACAGACACTTCACCCCTCCACTTT; cdr3_aa: CASRSPGTDTSPLHF; j_call: TRBJ1-6; clone_size: once; v_call: TRBV6-6; cdr3_length: 15; d_call: TRBD1
cdr3_nt: TGTGCCAGCAGTGAAGGGCGGAACTCTGGGGCCAACGTCCTGACTTTC; cdr3_aa: CASSEGRNSGANVLTF; j_call: TRBJ2-6; clone_size: NA; v_call: TRBV2; cdr3_length: 16; d_call: NA
cdr3_nt: TGTGCCAGCAGCCCAGGGCGCCGCTACACCTTC; cdr3_aa: CASSPGRRYTF; j_call: TRBJ1-2; clone_size: few; v_call: TRBV5-4; cdr3_length: 11; d_call: NA
cdr3_nt: TGTGCCAGCAGCTTAGCGGGGGGGCGTTCAGATACGCAGTATTTT; cdr3_aa: CASSLAGGRSDTQYF; j_call: TRBJ2-3; clone_size: once; v_call: TRBV5-4; cdr3_length: 15; d_call: TRBD2
cdr3_nt: TGTGCCAGCAGTTTACGGAGCCCGAGCTCCTACGAGCAGTACTTC; cdr3_aa: CASSLRSPSSYEQYF; j_call: TRBJ2-7; clone_size: NA; v_call: TRBV28; cdr3_length: 15; d_call: NA
cdr3_nt: TGTGCCAGCAGTTCCCCGACAGGGGAAAGAGGCTACACCTTC; cdr3_aa: CASSSPTGERGYTF; j_call: TRBJ1-2; clone_size: once; v_call: TRBV27; cdr3_length: 14; d_call: TRBD1
cdr3_nt: TGTGCCATCAGTGATGGGGGGACAGTCCAAGAGACCCAGTACTTC; cdr3_aa: CAISDGGTVQETQYF; j_call: TRBJ2-5; clone_size: NA; v_call: TRBV10-3; cdr3_length: 15; d_call: NA
cdr3_nt: TGTGCCAGCAGCTCCCTCCCGACAGACCTCGCCTACGAGCAGTACTTC; cdr3_aa: CASSSLPTDLAYEQYF; j_call: TRBJ2-7; clone_size: NA; v_call: TRBV7-2; cdr3_length: 16; d_call: NA